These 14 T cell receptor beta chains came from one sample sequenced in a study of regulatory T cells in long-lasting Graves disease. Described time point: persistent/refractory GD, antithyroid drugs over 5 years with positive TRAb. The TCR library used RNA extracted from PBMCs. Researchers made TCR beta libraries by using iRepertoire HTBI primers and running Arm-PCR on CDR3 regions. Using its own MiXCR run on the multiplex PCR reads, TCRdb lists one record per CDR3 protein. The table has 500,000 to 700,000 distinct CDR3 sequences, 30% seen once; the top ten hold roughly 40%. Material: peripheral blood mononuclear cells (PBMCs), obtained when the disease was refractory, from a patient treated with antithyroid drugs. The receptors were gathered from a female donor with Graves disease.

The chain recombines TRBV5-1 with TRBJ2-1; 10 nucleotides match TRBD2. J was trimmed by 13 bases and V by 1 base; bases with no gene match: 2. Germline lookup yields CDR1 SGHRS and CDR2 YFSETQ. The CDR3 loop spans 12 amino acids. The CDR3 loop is CASSLLAGVQFF. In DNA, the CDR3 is TGCGCCAGCAGCTTGCTAGCGGGAGTTCAGTTCTTC.

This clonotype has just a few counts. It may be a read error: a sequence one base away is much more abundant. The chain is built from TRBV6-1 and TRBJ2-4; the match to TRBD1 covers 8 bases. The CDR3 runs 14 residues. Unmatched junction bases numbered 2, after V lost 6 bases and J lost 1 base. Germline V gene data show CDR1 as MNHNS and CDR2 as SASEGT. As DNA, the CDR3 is TGTGCCAGCAGGGACAGGGAGGCCAAAAACATTCAGTACTTC. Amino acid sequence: CASRDREAKNIQYF.

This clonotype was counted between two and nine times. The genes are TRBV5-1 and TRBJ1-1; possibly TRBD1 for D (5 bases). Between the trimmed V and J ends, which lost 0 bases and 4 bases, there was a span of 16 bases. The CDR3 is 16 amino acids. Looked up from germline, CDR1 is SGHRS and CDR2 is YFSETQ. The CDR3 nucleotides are TGCGCCAGCAGCTTGGAAGGGGCAGGGTGGGGCACTGAAGCTTTCTTT. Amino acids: CASSLEGAGWGTEAFF.

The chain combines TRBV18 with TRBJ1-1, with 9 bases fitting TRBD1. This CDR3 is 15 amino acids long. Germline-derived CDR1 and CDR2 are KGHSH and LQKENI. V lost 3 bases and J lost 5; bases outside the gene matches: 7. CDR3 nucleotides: TGTGCCAGCTCACCCGGACAGGGGATAGGAACTGAAGCTTTCTTT. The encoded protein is CASSPGQGIGTEAFF.

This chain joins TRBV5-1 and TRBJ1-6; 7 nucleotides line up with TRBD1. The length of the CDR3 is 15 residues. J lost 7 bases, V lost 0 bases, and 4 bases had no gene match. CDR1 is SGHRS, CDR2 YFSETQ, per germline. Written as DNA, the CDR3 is TGCGCCAGCAGCTTGGGACAGGGCTGGAATTCACCCCTCCACTTT. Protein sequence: CASSLGQGWNSPLHF.

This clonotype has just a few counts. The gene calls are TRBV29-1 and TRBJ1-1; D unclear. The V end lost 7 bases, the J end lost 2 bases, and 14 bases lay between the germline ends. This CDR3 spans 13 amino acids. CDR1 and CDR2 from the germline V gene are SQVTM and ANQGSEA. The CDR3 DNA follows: TGCAGCGGGGAGGTGGGCCTCAACACTGAAGCTTTCTTT. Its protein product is CSGEVGLNTEAFF.

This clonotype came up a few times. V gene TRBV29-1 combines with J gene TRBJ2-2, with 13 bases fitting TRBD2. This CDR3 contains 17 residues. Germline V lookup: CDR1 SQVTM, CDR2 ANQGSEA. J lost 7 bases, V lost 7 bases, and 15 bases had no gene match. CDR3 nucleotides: TGCAGCGCCAGTAGAAAAGGACTAGCGGGAGAAGGCGGGGAGCTGTTTTTT. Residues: CSASRKGLAGEGGELFF.

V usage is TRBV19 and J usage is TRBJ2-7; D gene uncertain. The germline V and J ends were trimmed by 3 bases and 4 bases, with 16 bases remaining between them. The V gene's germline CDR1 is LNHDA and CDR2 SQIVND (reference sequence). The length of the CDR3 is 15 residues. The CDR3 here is CASSMGGSTYYEQYF. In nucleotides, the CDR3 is TGTGCCAGTAGTATGGGCGGATCCACCTATTACGAGCAGTACTTC.

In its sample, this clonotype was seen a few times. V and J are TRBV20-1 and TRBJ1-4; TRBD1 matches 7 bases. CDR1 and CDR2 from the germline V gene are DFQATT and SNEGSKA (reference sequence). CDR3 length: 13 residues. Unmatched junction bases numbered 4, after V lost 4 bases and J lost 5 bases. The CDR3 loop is CSAMYRGNEKLFF. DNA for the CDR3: TGCAGTGCTATGTACAGGGGAAATGAAAAACTGTTTTTT.

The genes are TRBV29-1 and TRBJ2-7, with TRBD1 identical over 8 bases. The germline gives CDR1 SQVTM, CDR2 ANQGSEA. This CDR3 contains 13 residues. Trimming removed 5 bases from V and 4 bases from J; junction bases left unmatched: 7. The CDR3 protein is CSVPGQADYEQYF. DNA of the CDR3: TGCAGCGTTCCGGGACAGGCGGATTACGAGCAGTACTTC.

For the CDR3, the DNA is TGCAGCGTTGTGAAGTTCGTGAACACTGAAGCTTTCTTT. Translated, it gives CSVVKFVNTEAFF. The chain combines TRBV29-1 with TRBJ1-1; D remains unclear. The V gene's germline CDR1 is SQVTM and CDR2 ANQGSEA. The CDR3 has 13 residues. V dropped 4 bases and J dropped 0 bases, with 9 bases sitting between them.

CDR3 sequence reads: CSAHDRGRQETQYF. Written as DNA, the CDR3 is TGCAGTGCACACGACAGGGGGCGGCAAGAGACCCAGTACTTC. The J gene is TRBJ2-5, the V gene TRBV20-1; 10 nucleotides agree with TRBD1. The CDR3 has 14 residues. Germline V lookup: CDR1 DFQATT, CDR2 SNEGSKA (reference sequence). Trimming at V came to 6 bases and at J to 2 bases, leaving 6 bases not matched to a gene.

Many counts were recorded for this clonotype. The CDR3 DNA reads as TGTGCCAGCAGCTTAGTGGCTAGCGGGACCTACGAGCAGTACTTC. The encoded protein is CASSLVASGTYEQYF. The chain recombines TRBV11-2 with TRBJ2-7, with TRBD2 identical over 9 bases. Germline V lookup: CDR1 SGHAT, CDR2 FQNNGV. This CDR3 has 15 amino acids. The junction had 3 bases not matched to a gene; V was cut back by 1 base and J by 2 bases.

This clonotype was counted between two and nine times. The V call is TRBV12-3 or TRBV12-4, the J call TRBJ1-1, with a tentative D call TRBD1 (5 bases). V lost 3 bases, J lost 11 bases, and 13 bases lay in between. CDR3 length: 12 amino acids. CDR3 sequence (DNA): TGTGCCAGCAGTTTTTGGGGGGATGGGGCTTTCTTT. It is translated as CASSFWGDGAFF.